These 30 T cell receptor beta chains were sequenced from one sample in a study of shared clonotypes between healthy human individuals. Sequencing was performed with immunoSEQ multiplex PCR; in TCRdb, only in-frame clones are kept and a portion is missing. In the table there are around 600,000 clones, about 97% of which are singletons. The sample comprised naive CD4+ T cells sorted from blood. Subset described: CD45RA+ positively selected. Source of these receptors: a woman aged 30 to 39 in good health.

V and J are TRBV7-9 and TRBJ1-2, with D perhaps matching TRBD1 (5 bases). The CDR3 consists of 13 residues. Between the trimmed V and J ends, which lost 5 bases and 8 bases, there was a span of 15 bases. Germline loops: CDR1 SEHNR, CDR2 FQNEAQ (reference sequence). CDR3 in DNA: TGTGCCAGCAGCACCGGGGGAGGGCGAGGCTACACCTTC. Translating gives CASSTGGGRGYTF.

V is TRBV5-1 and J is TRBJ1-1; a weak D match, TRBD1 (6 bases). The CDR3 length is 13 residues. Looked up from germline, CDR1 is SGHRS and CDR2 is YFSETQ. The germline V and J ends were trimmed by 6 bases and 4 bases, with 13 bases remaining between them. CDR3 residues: CASTLDSGTEAFF. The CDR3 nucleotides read TGCGCCAGCACCCTGGACAGTGGCACTGAAGCTTTCTTT.

The chain's CDR3 is CASSVSSRTYNEQFF. As DNA, the CDR3 is TGTGCCAGTAGTGTTTCTAGCAGGACCTACAATGAGCAGTTCTTC. V is TRBV19 and J is TRBJ2-1, with a possible D match to TRBD2 (5 bases). V lost 5 bases and J lost 2, with 13 bases in between. Germline V lookup: CDR1 LNHDA, CDR2 SQIVND (reference sequence). The CDR3 extends over 15 amino acids. Full variable domain (rest looked up from reference TRBV19 and TRBJ2-1): DGGITQSPKYLFRKEGQNVTLSCEQNLNHDAMYWYRQDPGQGLRLIYYSQIVNDFQKGDIAEGYSVSREKKESFPLTVTSAQKNPTAFYLCASSVSSRTYNEQFFGPGTRLTVL.

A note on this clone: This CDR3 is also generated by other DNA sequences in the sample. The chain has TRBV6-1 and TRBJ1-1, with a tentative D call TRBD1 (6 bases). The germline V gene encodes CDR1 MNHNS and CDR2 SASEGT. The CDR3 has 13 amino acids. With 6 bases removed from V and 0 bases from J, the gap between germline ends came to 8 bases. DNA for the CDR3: TGTGCCAGCAGAGGACAGATGAACACTGAAGCTTTCTTT. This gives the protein CASRGQMNTEAFF.

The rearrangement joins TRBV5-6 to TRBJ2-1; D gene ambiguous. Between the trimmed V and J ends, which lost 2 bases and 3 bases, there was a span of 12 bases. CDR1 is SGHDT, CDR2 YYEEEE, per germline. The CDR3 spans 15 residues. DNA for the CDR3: TGTGCCAGCAGCTTAGGGCGGAGCCTCTACAATGAGCAGTTCTTC. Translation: CASSLGRSLYNEQFF.

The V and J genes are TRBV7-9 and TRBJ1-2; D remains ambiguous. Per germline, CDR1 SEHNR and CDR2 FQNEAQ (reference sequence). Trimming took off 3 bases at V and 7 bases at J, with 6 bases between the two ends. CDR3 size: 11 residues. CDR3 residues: CASSFQGGYTF. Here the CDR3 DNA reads TGTGCCAGCAGCTTCCAAGGTGGCTACACCTTC.

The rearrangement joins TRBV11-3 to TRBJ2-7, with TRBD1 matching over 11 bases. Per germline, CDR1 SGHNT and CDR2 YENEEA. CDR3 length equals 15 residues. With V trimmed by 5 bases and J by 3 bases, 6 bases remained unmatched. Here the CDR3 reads CASSTGQGADYEQYF. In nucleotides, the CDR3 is TGTGCCAGCAGCACCGGACAGGGGGCGGACTACGAGCAGTACTTC.

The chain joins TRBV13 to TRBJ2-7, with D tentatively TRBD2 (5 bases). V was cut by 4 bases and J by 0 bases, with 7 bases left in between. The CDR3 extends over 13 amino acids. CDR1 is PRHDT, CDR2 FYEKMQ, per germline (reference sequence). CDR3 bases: TGTGCCAGCAGCTCCGGGGACTCCTACGAGCAGTACTTC. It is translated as CASSSGDSYEQYF. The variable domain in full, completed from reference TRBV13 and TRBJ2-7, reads AAGVIQSPRHLIKEKRETATLKCYPIPRHDTVYWYQQGPGQDPQFLISFYEKMQSDKGSIPDRFSAQQFSDYHSELNMSSLELGDSALYFCASSSGDSYEQYFGPGTRLTVT.

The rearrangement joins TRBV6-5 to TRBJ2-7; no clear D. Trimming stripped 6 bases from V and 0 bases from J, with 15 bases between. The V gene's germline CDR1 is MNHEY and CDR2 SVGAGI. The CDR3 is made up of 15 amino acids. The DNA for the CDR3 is TGTGCCAGCAGCACCGGCGGCGCCGGCTCCTACGAGCAGTACTTC. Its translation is CASSTGGAGSYEQYF.

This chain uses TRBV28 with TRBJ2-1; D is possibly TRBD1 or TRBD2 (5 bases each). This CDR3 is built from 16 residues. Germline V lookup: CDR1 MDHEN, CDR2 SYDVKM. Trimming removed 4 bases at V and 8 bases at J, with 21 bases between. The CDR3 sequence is CASSSGTRSSSDEQFF. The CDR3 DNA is TGTGCCAGCAGTTCCGGGACCCGTAGCAGCAGCGATGAGCAGTTCTTC.

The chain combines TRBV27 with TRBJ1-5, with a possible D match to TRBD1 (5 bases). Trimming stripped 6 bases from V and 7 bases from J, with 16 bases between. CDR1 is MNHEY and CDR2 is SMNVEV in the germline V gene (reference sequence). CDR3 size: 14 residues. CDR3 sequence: CASRVLGVGQPQHF. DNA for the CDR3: TGTGCCAGCAGGGTTCTGGGGGTTGGCCAGCCCCAGCATTTT.

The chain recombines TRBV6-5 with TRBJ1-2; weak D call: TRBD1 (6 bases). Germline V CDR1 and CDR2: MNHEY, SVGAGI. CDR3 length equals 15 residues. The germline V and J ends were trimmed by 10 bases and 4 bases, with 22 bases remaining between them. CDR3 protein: CATTRPGQHIYGYTF. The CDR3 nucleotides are TGTGCCACCACTCGACCAGGACAGCATATCTATGGCTACACCTTC.

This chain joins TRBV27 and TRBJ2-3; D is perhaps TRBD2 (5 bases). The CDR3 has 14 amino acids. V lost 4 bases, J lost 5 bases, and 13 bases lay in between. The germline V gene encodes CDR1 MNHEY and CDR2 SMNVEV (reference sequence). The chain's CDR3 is CASSSRATGDTQYF. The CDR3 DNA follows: TGTGCCAGCAGTTCGCGGGCGACCGGAGATACGCAGTATTTT.

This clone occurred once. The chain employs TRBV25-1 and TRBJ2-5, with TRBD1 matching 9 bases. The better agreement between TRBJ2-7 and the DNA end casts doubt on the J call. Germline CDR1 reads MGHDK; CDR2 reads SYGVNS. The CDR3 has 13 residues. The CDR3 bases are TGTGCCAGCAGTATGGGACAGGGCTACGAGCAGTACTTC. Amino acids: CASSMGQGYEQYF.

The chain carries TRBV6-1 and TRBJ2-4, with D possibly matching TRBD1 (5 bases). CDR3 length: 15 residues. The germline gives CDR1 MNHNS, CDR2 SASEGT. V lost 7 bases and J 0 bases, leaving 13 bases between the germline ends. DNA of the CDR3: TGTGCCAGCAACCAGGGTTGGGGAGCCAAAAACATTCAGTACTTC. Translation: CASNQGWGAKNIQYF.

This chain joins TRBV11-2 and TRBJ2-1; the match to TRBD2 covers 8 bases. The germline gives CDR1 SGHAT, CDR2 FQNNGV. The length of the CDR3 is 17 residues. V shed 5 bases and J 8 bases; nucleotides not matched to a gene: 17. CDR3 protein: CASSPRGQRESGDEQFF. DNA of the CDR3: TGTGCCAGCAGCCCCCGGGGCCAGCGGGAGTCTGGGGATGAGCAGTTCTTC. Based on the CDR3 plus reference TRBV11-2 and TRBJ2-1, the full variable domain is EAGVAQSPRYKIIEKRQSVAFWCNPISGHATLYWYQQILGQGPKLLIQFQNNGVVDDSQLPKDRFSAERLKGVDSTLKIQPAKLEDSAVYLCASSPRGQRESGDEQFFGPGTRLTVL.

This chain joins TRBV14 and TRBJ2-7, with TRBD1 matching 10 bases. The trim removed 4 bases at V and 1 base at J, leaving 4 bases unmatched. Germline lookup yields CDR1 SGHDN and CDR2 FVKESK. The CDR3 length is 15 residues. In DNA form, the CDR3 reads TGTGCCAGCAGCCGAGGACAGGGGGGGTCCTACGAGCAGTACTTC. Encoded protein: CASSRGQGGSYEQYF.

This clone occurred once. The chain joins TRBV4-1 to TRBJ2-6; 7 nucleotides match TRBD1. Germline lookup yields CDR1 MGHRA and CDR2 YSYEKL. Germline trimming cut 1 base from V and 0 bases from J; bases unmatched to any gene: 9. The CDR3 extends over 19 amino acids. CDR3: CASSQVLPTGPSGANVLTF. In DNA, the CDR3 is TGCGCCAGCAGCCAAGTATTACCGACAGGGCCCTCTGGGGCCAACGTCCTGACTTTC.

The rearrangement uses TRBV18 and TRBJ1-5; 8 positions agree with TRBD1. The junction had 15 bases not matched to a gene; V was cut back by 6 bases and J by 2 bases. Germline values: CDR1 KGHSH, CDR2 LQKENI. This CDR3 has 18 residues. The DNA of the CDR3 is TGTGCCAGCTCGCCTACGATGCAGGGGGCGGTGGGCAATCAGCCCCAGCATTTT. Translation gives CASSPTMQGAVGNQPQHF.

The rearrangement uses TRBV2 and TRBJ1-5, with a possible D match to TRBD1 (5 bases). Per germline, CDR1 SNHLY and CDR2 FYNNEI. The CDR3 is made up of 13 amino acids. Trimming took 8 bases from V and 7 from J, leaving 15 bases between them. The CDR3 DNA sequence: TGTGCCAGCCGTGTGGGGGAAAAGCAGCCCCAGCATTTT. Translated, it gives CASRVGEKQPQHF.

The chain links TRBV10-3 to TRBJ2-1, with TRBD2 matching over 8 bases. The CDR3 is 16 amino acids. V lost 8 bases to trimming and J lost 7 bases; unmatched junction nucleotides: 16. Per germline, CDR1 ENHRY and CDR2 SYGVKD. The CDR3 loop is CAILDSGAAKGNEQFF. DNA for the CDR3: TGTGCCATCCTTGATAGCGGGGCGGCCAAGGGAAATGAGCAGTTCTTC.

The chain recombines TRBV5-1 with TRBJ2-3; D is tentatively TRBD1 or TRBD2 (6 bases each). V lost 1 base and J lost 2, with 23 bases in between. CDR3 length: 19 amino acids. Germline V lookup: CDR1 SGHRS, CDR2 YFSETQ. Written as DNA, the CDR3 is TGCGCCAGCAGCTTGTCGGGGCTGGCGGGACACCTGAACACAGATACGCAGTATTTT. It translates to CASSLSGLAGHLNTDTQYF. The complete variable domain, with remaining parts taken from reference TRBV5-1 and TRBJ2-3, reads KAGVTQTPRYLIKTRGQQVTLSCSPISGHRSVSWYQQTPGQGLQFLFEYFSETQRNKGNFPGRFSGRQFSNSRSEMNVSTLELGDSALYLCASSLSGLAGHLNTDTQYFGPGTRLTVL.

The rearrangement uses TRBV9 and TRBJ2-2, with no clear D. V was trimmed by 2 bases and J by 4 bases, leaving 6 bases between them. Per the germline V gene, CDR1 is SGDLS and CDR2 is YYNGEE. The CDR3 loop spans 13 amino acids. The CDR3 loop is CASSVSFTGELFF. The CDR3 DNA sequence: TGTGCCAGCAGCGTGAGCTTCACCGGGGAGCTGTTTTTT.

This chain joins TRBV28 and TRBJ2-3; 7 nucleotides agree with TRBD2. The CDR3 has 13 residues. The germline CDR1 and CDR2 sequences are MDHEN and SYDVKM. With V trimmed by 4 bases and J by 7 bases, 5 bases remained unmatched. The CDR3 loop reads CASSYRGSHTQYF. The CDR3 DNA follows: TGTGCCAGCAGTTATCGCGGGAGTCATACGCAGTATTTT.

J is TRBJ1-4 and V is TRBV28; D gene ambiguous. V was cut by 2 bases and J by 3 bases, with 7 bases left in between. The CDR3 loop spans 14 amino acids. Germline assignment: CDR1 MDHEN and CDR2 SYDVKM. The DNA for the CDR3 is TGTGCCAGCAGTTTACCGGCTCCTAATGAAAAACTGTTTTTT. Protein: CASSLPAPNEKLFF. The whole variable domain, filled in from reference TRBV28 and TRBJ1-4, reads DVKVTQSSRYLVKRTGEKVFLECVQDMDHENMFWYRQDPGLGLRLIYFSYDVKMKEKGDIPEGYSVSREKKERFSLILESASTNQTSMYLCASSLPAPNEKLFFGSGTQLSVL.

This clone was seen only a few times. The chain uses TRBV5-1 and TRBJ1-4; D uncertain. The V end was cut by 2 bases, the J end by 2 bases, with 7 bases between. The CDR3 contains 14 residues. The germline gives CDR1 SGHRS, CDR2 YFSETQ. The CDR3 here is CASSLGRTNEKLFF. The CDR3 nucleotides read TGCGCCAGCAGCTTAGGAAGGACTAATGAAAAACTGTTTTTT.

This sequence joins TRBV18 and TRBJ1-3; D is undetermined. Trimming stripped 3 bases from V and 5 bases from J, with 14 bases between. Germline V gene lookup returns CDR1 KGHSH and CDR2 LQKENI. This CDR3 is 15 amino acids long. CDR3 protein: CASSPSATSRNTIYF. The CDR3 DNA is TGTGCCAGCTCACCCTCCGCGACGAGCAGAAACACCATATATTTT.

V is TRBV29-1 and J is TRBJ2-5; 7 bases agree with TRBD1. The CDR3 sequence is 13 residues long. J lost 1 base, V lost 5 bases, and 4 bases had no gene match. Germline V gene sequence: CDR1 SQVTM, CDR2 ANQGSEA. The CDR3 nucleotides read TGCAGCGTTCCGACAGGGCCCCAAGAGACCCAGTACTTC. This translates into CSVPTGPQETQYF. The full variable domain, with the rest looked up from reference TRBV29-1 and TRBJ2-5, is SAVISQKPSRDICQRGTSLTIQCQVDSQVTMMFWYRQQPGQSLTLIATANQGSEATYESGFVIDKFPISRPNLTFSTLTVSNMSPEDSSIYLCSVPTGPQETQYFGPGTRLLVL.

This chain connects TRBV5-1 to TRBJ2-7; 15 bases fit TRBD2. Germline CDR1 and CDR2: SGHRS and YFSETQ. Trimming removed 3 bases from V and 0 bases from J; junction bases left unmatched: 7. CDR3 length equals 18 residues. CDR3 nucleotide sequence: TGCGCCAGCAGCTCCGGGACTAGCGGGAGGAAAAGCTCCTACGAGCAGTACTTC. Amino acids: CASSSGTSGRKSSYEQYF.

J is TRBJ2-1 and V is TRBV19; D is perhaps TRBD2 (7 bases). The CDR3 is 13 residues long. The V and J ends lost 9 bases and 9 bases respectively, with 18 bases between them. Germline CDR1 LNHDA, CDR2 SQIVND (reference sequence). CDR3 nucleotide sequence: TGTGCCAGCCGCCACTCGGGGGGCGCTGAGCAGTTCTTC. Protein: CASRHSGGAEQFF.